This T cell receptor beta chain was found in a study of shared clonotypes between healthy human individuals. Across the study: Researchers drew samples from two women and three men aged 18 to 49.

To note about this clone: Its antigen is unknown.

CD45RA-negative memory and CD45RA+ naive subsets were split from the CD4+ cells. Notes on the study in general: What naive subsets generally showed was a larger estimated richness than memory subsets showed.

Source study methods: Junction-only immunoSEQ sequences carried no quality scores, so filtering differed. Only in-frame clones appear in the TCRdb table, and some are missing; sequencing was by immunoSEQ multiplex PCR. Clonal size and the V and J genes are those of that table, whereas D and trimming came from the DNA. The profile shows around 2.5 million clones, 93% of them singletons. This sequence originates from a man aged 18 to 30 in good health. Some clones in this sample may be carry-over from other donors' samples. Sequencing was performed on naive CD4+ T cells from PBMCs. Subset: CD45RA+ positively selected.

The CDR3: CASSLRRGNEQFF. The DNA for the CDR3 is TGTGCCAGCAGCCTGCGGAGAGGAAATGAGCAGTTCTTC. The rearrangement links TRBV5-4 to TRBJ2-1; D gene uncertain. This CDR3 has 13 residues. Trimming left V 4 bases short and J 7 bases short, with 12 bases between. CDR1 is SGHNT and CDR2 is YYREEE in the germline V gene (reference sequence).